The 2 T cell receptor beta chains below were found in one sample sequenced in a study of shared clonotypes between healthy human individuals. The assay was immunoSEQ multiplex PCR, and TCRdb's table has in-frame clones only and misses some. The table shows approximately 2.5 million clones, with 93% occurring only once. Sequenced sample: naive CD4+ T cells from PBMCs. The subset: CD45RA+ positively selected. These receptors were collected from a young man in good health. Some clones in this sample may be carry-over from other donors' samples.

CDR3 sequence reads: CASSLRTSGRTNTGELFF. For the CDR3, the DNA is TGCGCCAGCAGCCTAAGGACTAGCGGGAGAACGAACACCGGGGAGCTGTTTTTT. The rearrangement links TRBV5-1 to TRBJ2-2, with 13 bases that match TRBD2. This CDR3 has 18 amino acids. Germline V CDR1 and CDR2: SGHRS, YFSETQ. Trimming took 4 bases from V and 0 from J; bases not matched to a gene: 6. The whole variable domain, filled in from reference TRBV5-1 and TRBJ2-2, reads KAGVTQTPRYLIKTRGQQVTLSCSPISGHRSVSWYQQTPGQGLQFLFEYFSETQRNKGNFPGRFSGRQFSNSRSEMNVSTLELGDSALYLCASSLRTSGRTNTGELFFGEGSRLTVL.

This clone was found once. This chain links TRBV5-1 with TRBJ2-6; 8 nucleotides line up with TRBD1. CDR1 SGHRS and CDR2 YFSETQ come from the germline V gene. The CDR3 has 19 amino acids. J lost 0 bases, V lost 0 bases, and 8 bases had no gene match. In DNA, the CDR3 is TGCGCCAGCAGCTTGGCCGGGGCAGGGGGCGACTCTGGGGCCAACGTCCTGACTTTC. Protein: CASSLAGAGGDSGANVLTF.